The 9 T cell receptor beta chains below were found in one sample sequenced in a study of regulatory T cells in long-lasting Graves disease. Stated time point: newly diagnosed GD, antithyroid drugs for less than 3 months. The TCR library was made from RNA extracted from PBMCs. To make TCR beta libraries, researchers used iRepertoire HTBI primers and Arm-PCR of CDR3 regions. Each CDR3 protein gets one entry after TCRdb re-called the multiplex PCR reads with MiXCR. The data hold approximately 350,000 distinct CDR3 sequences, with roughly 16% observed a single time. The same data also went into a second study, on T cells in Graves' hyperthyroidism and ophthalmopathy.

Source: peripheral blood mononuclear cells (PBMCs), taken at new diagnosis, from a patient treated with antithyroid drugs. These receptors were obtained from a woman aged 18 to 35 with Graves disease.

This clonotype was detected a few times. V usage is TRBV27 and J usage is TRBJ2-7; the match to TRBD2 covers 7 bases. V shed 4 bases, J shed 3 bases, and the junction held 6 bases outside the gene matches. The CDR3 runs 14 residues. Per germline, CDR1 MNHEY and CDR2 SMNVEV (reference sequence). CDR3 residues: CASSSSGAYYEQYF. CDR3 DNA sequence: TGTGCCAGCAGTTCCAGCGGGGCCTACTACGAGCAGTACTTC.

This clonotype was detected only a few times. This chain joins TRBV6-2 or TRBV6-3 and TRBJ2-7; D is perhaps TRBD1 or TRBD2 (6 bases each). Germline lookup yields CDR1 MNHEY and CDR2 SVGEGT. Trimming pared 5 bases from V and 2 bases from J, leaving 10 bases between. The CDR3 consists of 13 residues. CDR3 loop: CASSGGLAYEQYF. The CDR3 coding sequence is TGTGCCAGCAGTGGGGGGCTCGCCTACGAGCAGTACTTC.

This clonotype has only one observation. The genes are TRBV5-4 and TRBJ2-7; D is ambiguous. Germline CDR1 reads SGHNT; CDR2 reads YYREEE (reference sequence). With 7 bases removed from V and 0 bases from J, the gap between germline ends came to 17 bases. This CDR3 contains 15 residues. The CDR3 DNA reads TGTGCCAGCGGCCCCGCCGGGTATAGCTCCTACGAGCAGTACTTC. Translation gives CASGPAGYSSYEQYF.

The sample holds many counts of this clonotype. The chain has TRBV30 and TRBJ2-3; perhaps TRBD1 as D (5 bases). The CDR3 is made up of 13 amino acids. V was trimmed by 2 bases and J by 2 bases, leaving 8 bases between them. Germline V CDR1 and CDR2: GTSNPN, SVGIG (reference sequence). CDR3 amino acids: CAWSLGDTDTQYF. The CDR3 nucleotides are TGTGCCTGGAGTTTAGGGGACACAGATACGCAGTATTTT.

This clonotype has at least ten counts. The rearrangement joins TRBV6-2 or TRBV6-3 to TRBJ2-7; a possible D gene is TRBD1 (6 bases). V shed 4 bases and J shed 5 bases, with 9 bases lying between them. The length of the CDR3 is 12 residues. The germline gives CDR1 MNHEY, CDR2 SVGEGT. CDR3 protein: CASSLGANEQYF. In nucleotides, the CDR3 is TGTGCCAGCAGTTTGGGGGCCAACGAGCAGTACTTC.

The table lists this clonotype with many counts. The chain recombines TRBV6-2 or TRBV6-3 with TRBJ2-7; 8 bases agree with TRBD1. The V gene end was trimmed by 5 bases and the J gene end by 3 bases; junction bases not matched to a gene: 6. Germline CDR1 and CDR2: MNHEY and SVGEGT. The CDR3 consists of 14 residues. CDR3 coding DNA: TGTGCCAGCAGTGAAGGACAGGGCCTCTACGAGCAGTACTTC. This sequence encodes CASSEGQGLYEQYF.

This clonotype was recorded many times. The chain couples TRBV5-6 to TRBJ1-2; D remains unclear. The germline V gene encodes CDR1 SGHDT and CDR2 YYEEEE. The CDR3 length is 14 residues. V was clipped by 0 bases and J by 7 bases, with 13 bases between them. CDR3 residues: CASSLEWNKVGYTF. As DNA, the CDR3 is TGTGCCAGCAGCTTGGAGTGGAATAAGGTTGGCTACACCTTC.

This clonotype was seen many times. J is TRBJ2-1 and V is TRBV30; 9 bases map to TRBD1. The CDR3 is 13 residues long. The ends lost 8 bases at V and 8 bases at J; junction bases unmatched: 10. Germline V lookup: CDR1 GTSNPN, CDR2 SVGIG (reference sequence). The CDR3 DNA sequence: TGTGCCAGCGACAGGGGGGCGTATGATGAGCAGTTCTTC. It yields the protein CASDRGAYDEQFF.

This clonotype was seen many times. The chain employs TRBV3-1 and TRBJ2-5, with D maybe TRBD1 (6 bases). Germline CDR1 is LGHDT and CDR2 is YNNKEL (reference sequence). The ends were cut back, 2 bases at V and 5 bases at J, with 9 bases in the middle. The CDR3 has 13 residues. This chain's CDR3 is CASSQQGSETQYF. CDR3 in DNA: TGTGCCAGCAGCCAACAGGGGTCGGAGACCCAGTACTTC.